A single sample gave rise to the 20 T cell receptor beta chains below, sequenced in a study of shared clonotypes between healthy human individuals. TCRdb's copy holds only in-frame clones and misses some; the assay was immunoSEQ multiplex PCR. Here the sample spans roughly 1,000,000 clones, about 80% being singletons. What was sequenced was memory CD4+ T cells from PBMCs. Indicated subset: CD45RA-negative fraction. Every receptor here comes from a man aged 18 to 29 in good health. Some clones in this sample may be carry-over from other donors' samples.

The rearrangement uses TRBV5-4 and TRBJ2-2, with TRBD1 matching over 8 bases. With V trimmed by 4 bases and J by 3 bases, 17 bases remained unmatched. The CDR3 contains 19 residues. Germline CDR1 is SGHNT and CDR2 is YYREEE (reference sequence). CDR3 coding DNA: TGTGCCAGCAGCGGCCGCGACAGGGGTGGGCATTTGGACACCGGGGAGCTGTTTTTT. This codes for CASSGRDRGGHLDTGELFF.

This clone was detected a few times. CDR3: CSALDRDAFF. The CDR3 nucleotides are TGCAGTGCGCTGGACAGGGACGCTTTCTTT. The chain has TRBV20-1 and TRBJ1-1, with TRBD1 matching over 8 bases. J lost 11 bases, V lost 6 bases, and 5 bases had no gene match. The CDR3 is 10 amino acids. CDR1 is DFQATT and CDR2 is SNEGSKA in the germline V gene (reference sequence).

The rearrangement links TRBV28 to TRBJ2-3; D may be TRBD2 (6 bases). Germline CDR1 is MDHEN and CDR2 is SYDVKM. The CDR3 is made up of 13 amino acids. The V and J ends lost 5 bases and 5 bases respectively, with 11 bases between them. The CDR3 DNA reads as TGTGCCAGCAGTCCTAGCGTCCAAGATACGCAGTATTTT. Protein product: CASSPSVQDTQYF.

The chain couples TRBV4-3 to TRBJ1-2; D ambiguous. The ends were cut back, 4 bases at V and 4 bases at J, with 13 bases in the middle. The CDR3 length is 14 residues. The germline gives CDR1 LGHNA, CDR2 YSLEER. The CDR3 protein is CASSPSLASYGYTF. For the CDR3, the DNA is TGCGCCAGCAGCCCCTCCCTGGCATCCTATGGCTACACCTTC.

The rearrangement uses TRBV7-2 and TRBJ2-2; 9 bases line up with TRBD1. This CDR3 region has 15 residues. The V gene end was trimmed by 4 bases and the J gene end by 3 bases; junction bases not matched to a gene: 3. Germline V gene sequence: CDR1 SGHTA, CDR2 FQGNSA. The CDR3 here is CASSSRQGDTGELFF. As DNA, the CDR3 is TGTGCCAGCAGCTCCAGACAGGGGGACACCGGGGAGCTGTTTTTT.

This chain joins TRBV6-1 and TRBJ1-4, with D possibly matching TRBD1 (5 bases). Deletions cut 4 bases from V and 10 bases from J, with 16 bases between. CDR1 MNHNS and CDR2 SASEGT come from the germline V gene. This CDR3 spans 14 amino acids. DNA for the CDR3: TGTGCCAGCAGTGGGACGGAGGGCCAGGGAAAACTGTTTTTT. It encodes CASSGTEGQGKLFF.

This chain joins TRBV12-5 and TRBJ2-1; 10 bases map to TRBD2. From germline, CDR1 is LGHNT and CDR2 FRNRAP. The CDR3 has 17 amino acids. Trimming took 3 bases from V and 9 from J; bases not matched to a gene: 14. The CDR3 protein is CASGFALLAGGMTEQFF. The DNA of the CDR3 is TGTGCTAGTGGTTTCGCCCTCTTAGCGGGAGGTATGACTGAGCAGTTCTTC.

About this clone: In the same sample, other DNA sequences code for this CDR3. The genes are TRBV30 and TRBJ1-1; no firm D call. Deletions cut 0 bases from V and 1 base from J, with 6 bases between. The CDR3 sequence is 13 residues long. The germline gives CDR1 GTSNPN, CDR2 SVGIG (reference sequence). DNA for the CDR3: TGTGCCTGGAGTGTACACCGGAACACTGAAGCTTTCTTT. It specifies CAWSVHRNTEAFF.

Details on this clone: Just one base apart from a much larger clone, this may be a read error. The V gene is TRBV29-1, the J gene TRBJ2-5; 9 bases align to TRBD1. The ends lost 7 bases at V and 5 bases at J; junction bases unmatched: 8. The CDR3 sequence is 13 residues long. Germline CDR1 and CDR2: SQVTM and ANQGSEA. In DNA, the CDR3 is TGCAGCGCTCAGGACAGGGGAGGTGAGACCCAGTACTTC. Protein: CSAQDRGGETQYF.

This clone was seen a few times. This sequence joins TRBV5-4 and TRBJ2-5; D call uncertain. The CDR3 spans 13 residues. Trimming removed 2 bases from V and 5 bases from J, with 10 bases in between. Germline V gives CDR1 SGHNT, CDR2 YYREEE (reference sequence). In nucleotides, the CDR3 is TGTGCCAGCAGCTTACGGTCCGCGGAGACCCAGTACTTC. It encodes CASSLRSAETQYF. Supplemented by reference TRBV5-4 and TRBJ2-5, the full variable domain reads ETGVTQSPTHLIKTRGQQVTLRCSSQSGHNTVSWYQQALGQGPQFIFQYYREEENGRGNFPPRFSGLQFPNYSSELNVNALELDDSALYLCASSLRSAETQYFGPGTRLLVL.

The chain combines TRBV7-8 with TRBJ2-7; 7 bases fit TRBD2. V lost 3 bases to trimming and J lost 4 bases; unmatched junction nucleotides: 9. The germline CDR1 and CDR2 sequences are SGHVS and FQNEAQ. The CDR3 spans 15 residues. CDR3: CASSFFAGDFYEQYF. In nucleotides, the CDR3 is TGTGCCAGCAGCTTCTTTGCGGGAGATTTTTACGAGCAGTACTTC.

The J gene is TRBJ2-3, the V gene TRBV5-1; 7 positions agree with TRBD1. Germline loops: CDR1 SGHRS, CDR2 YFSETQ. Losses at the gene ends were 4 bases for V and 6 bases for J; bases not matched to a gene: 8. This CDR3 spans 14 amino acids. DNA for the CDR3: TGCGCCAGCAGCCCGGGACAGACTTTTGATACGCAGTATTTT. Translated: CASSPGQTFDTQYF.

The rearrangement links TRBV11-2 to TRBJ2-1; TRBD2 might be the D (6 bases). Trimming pared 3 bases from V and 10 bases from J, leaving 7 bases between. The CDR3 covers 11 residues. Germline loops: CDR1 SGHAT, CDR2 FQNNGV. CDR3 loop: CASSLGREQFF. The CDR3 bases are TGTGCCAGCAGCTTGGGGAGGGAGCAGTTCTTC.

A remark on this clone: The same CDR3 is also encoded by other DNA sequences in this sample. The chain combines TRBV5-4 with TRBJ2-7; 9 bases agree with TRBD2. This CDR3 comprises 14 residues. J gave up 4 bases and V 2 bases, and 4 bases lay outside the gene matches. CDR1 SGHNT and CDR2 YYREEE come from the germline V gene (reference sequence). The CDR3 DNA reads TGTGCCAGCAGCTTAGCGGGAGGTAGTTACGAGCAGTACTTC. Translation gives CASSLAGGSYEQYF.

The J gene is TRBJ2-3, the V gene TRBV28, with 8 bases aligning to TRBD2. Germline lookup yields CDR1 MDHEN and CDR2 SYDVKM. The CDR3 contains 16 residues. J was trimmed by 0 bases and V by 5 bases; bases with no gene match: 7. The chain's CDR3 is CASSVPSGRSTDTQYF. The CDR3 DNA reads as TGTGCCAGCAGTGTCCCTAGCGGGCGAAGCACAGATACGCAGTATTTT.

The chain recombines TRBV19 with TRBJ2-5, with TRBD2 matching 11 bases. After removal of 6 bases from V and 7 bases from J, the junction contained 10 bases not matched to a gene. Per germline, CDR1 LNHDA and CDR2 SQIVND (reference sequence). The CDR3 has 15 amino acids. CDR3 loop: CASRTSGNPGGTQYF. The CDR3 DNA reads as TGTGCCAGTAGGACTAGCGGGAACCCGGGGGGGACCCAGTACTTC.

The CDR3: CASSSGWREGSYEQYF. Written as DNA, the CDR3 is TGTGCCAGCAGTTCCGGGTGGCGGGAGGGATCCTACGAGCAGTACTTC. The gene calls are TRBV6-6 and TRBJ2-7, with 9 nucleotides matching TRBD2. The V and J ends lost 4 bases and 1 base, in that order; junction bases with no gene match: 8. CDR3 length: 16 residues. Germline CDR1 and CDR2: MNHNY and SVGAGI (reference sequence).

The gene calls are TRBV6-5 and TRBJ2-3, with 11 positions matching TRBD2. Germline assignment: CDR1 MNHEY and CDR2 SVGAGI. The length of the CDR3 is 15 residues. The ends lost 6 bases at V and 5 bases at J; junction bases unmatched: 7. Here the CDR3 reads CASRRTGTSGDTQYF. Here the CDR3 DNA reads TGTGCCAGCAGGCGGACCGGGACTAGCGGAGATACGCAGTATTTT.

This chain connects TRBV7-2 to TRBJ2-1; TRBD2 aligns across 7 bases. Germline loops: CDR1 SGHTA, CDR2 FQGNSA. With 1 base clipped from V and 7 bases from J, the junction kept 7 bases outside the gene matches. This CDR3 is built from 15 residues. CDR3 DNA sequence: TGTGCCAGCAGCTTAGAGACGGGAGGAAGAAATGAGCAGTTCTTC. Protein product: CASSLETGGRNEQFF.

The V call is TRBV6-5, the J call TRBJ2-5, with D maybe TRBD2 (5 bases). CDR1 is MNHEY, CDR2 SVGAGI, per germline. This CDR3 has 13 amino acids. Between the trimmed V and J ends, which lost 2 bases and 4 bases, there was a span of 8 bases. The CDR3: CASSYAGAETQYF. The CDR3 DNA follows: TGTGCCAGCAGTTACGCGGGCGCAGAGACCCAGTACTTC.